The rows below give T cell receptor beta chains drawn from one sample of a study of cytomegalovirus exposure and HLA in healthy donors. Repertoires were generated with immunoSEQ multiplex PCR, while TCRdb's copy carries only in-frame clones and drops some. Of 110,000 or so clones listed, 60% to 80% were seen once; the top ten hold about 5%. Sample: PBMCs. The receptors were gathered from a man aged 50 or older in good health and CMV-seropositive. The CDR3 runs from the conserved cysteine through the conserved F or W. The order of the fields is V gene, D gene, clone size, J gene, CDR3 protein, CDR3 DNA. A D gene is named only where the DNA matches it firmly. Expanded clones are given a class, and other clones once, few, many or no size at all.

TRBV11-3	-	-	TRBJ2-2	CASSLEGTNTGELFF	TGTGCCAGCAGCTTAGAAGGGACAAACACCGGGGAGCTGTTTTTT
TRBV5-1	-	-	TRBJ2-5	CASSPRQGGIGKETQYF	TGCGCCAGCAGCCCCCGGCAGGGTGGGATAGGCAAAGAGACCCAGTACTTC
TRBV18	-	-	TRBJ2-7	CASSPRQVTNEQYF	TGTGCCAGCTCACCACGACAGGTCACGAACGAGCAGTACTTC
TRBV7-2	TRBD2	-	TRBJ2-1	CASGLTGGPQNEQFF	TGTGCCAGCGGATTGACGGGGGGGCCTCAAAATGAGCAGTTCTTC
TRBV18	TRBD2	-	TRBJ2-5	CASSPQSGSMGETQYF	TGTGCCAGCTCACCACAGAGCGGGAGTATGGGAGAGACCCAGTACTTC
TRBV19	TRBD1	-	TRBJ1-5	CASTIRTGYNQPQHF	TGTGCCAGTACGATACGGACAGGGTACAATCAGCCCCAGCATTTT
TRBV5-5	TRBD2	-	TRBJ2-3	CASSLGEGSTDTQYF	TGTGCCAGCAGCTTGGGGGAGGGAAGCACAGATACGCAGTATTTT
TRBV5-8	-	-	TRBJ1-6	CASSLFRVWNSPLHF	TGTGCCAGCAGCTTGTTTCGAGTGTGGAATTCACCCCTCCACTTT
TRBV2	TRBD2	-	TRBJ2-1	CASSPGLAVSYNEQFF	TGTGCCAGCTCCCCGGGACTAGCGGTTTCCTACAATGAGCAGTTCTTC
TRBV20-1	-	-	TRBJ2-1	CSARGGGEQFF	TGCAGTGCTAGAGGAGGAGGAGAGCAGTTCTTC
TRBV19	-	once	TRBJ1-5	CASSSEGNNQPQHF	TGTGCCAGTAGTTCTGAGGGAAACAATCAGCCCCAGCATTTT
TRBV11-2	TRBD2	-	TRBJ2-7	CASSLGTSGFWTSSYEQYF	TGTGCCAGCAGCTTAGGGACTAGCGGGTTTTGGACTAGCTCCTACGAGCAGTACTTC
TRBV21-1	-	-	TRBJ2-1	CASSIGQLNEQFF	TGTGCCAGCAGCATCGGACAGCTCAATGAGCAGTTCTTC
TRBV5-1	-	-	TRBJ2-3	CASSAESDTQYF	TGCGCCAGCAGCGCGGAGTCAGATACGCAGTATTTT
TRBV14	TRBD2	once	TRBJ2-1	CASSIRTSRDEQFF	TGTGCCAGCAGCATTAGGACTAGTCGGGATGAGCAGTTCTTC
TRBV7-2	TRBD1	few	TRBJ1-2	CASSLDGRGDYGYTF	TGTGCCAGCAGCTTAGACGGCAGGGGGGACTATGGCTACACCTTC
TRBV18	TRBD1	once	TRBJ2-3	CASSGDRGQDTQYF	TGTGCCAGCTCAGGGGACAGGGGGCAAGATACGCAGTATTTT
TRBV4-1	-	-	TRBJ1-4	CASSQATQGPEKLFF	TGCGCCAGCAGCCAAGCCACACAGGGCCCTGAAAAACTGTTTTTT
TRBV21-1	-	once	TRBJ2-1	CASSEGGYEQFF	TGTGCCAGCAGCGAAGGCGGCTATGAGCAGTTCTTC
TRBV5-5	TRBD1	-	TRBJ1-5	CASMRQGDGQPQHF	TGTGCCAGCATGCGACAGGGGGATGGCCAGCCCCAGCATTTT
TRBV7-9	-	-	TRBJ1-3	CASSFTDSSGNTIYF	TGTGCCAGCAGCTTCACGGACAGCTCTGGAAACACCATATATTTT
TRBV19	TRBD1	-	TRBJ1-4	CASQPGQGRSTNEKLFF	TGTGCCAGTCAACCGGGACAGGGGAGGTCAACTAATGAAAAACTGTTTTTT
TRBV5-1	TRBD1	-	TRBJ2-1	CASSLGQGGFDEQFF	TGCGCCAGCAGCTTGGGACAGGGGGGATTCGATGAGCAGTTCTTC
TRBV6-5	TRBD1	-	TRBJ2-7	CASTPQGADEQYF	TGTGCCAGCACCCCACAGGGGGCCGACGAGCAGTACTTC
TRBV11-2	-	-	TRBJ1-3	CASSPVISGNTIYF	TGTGCCAGCAGCCCCGTAATCTCTGGAAACACCATATATTTT
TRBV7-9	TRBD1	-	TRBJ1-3	CASSLARTGTRDTIYF	TGTGCCAGCAGCTTAGCGAGGACAGGGACGAGGGACACCATATATTTT
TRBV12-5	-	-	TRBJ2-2	CASEGLPTGELFF	TGTGCTAGCGAGGGACTTCCCACCGGGGAGCTGTTTTTT
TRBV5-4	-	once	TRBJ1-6	CASSLEGVLDSPLHF	TGTGCCAGCAGCCTCGAGGGGGTTTTAGATTCACCCCTCCACTTT
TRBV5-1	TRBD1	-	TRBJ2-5	CASSNGQGVPQETQYF	TGCGCCAGCAGCAACGGACAGGGCGTTCCTCAAGAGACCCAGTACTTC
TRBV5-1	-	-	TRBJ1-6	CASKDGNDNSPLHF	TGCGCCAGCAAAGACGGGAATGATAATTCACCCCTCCACTTT
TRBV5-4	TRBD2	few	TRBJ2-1	CASSFTSGRNEQFF	TGTGCCAGCAGCTTTACTAGCGGGAGAAATGAGCAGTTCTTC
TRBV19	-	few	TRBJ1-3	CASSPRAGNTIYF	TGTGCCAGTAGCCCACGGGCTGGAAACACCATATATTTT
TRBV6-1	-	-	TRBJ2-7	CASTRDRTSYEQYF	TGTGCCAGCACCAGGGATCGTACTTCCTACGAGCAGTACTTC
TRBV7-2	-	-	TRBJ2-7	CASSLAAGRKDEQYF	TGTGCCAGCAGCTTAGCTGCAGGGCGGAAGGACGAGCAGTACTTC
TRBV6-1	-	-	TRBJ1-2	CASLLRDNHYGYTF	TGTGCCAGCCTTCTACGGGACAATCACTATGGCTACACCTTC
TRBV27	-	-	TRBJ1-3	CATRNSGFGNTIYF	TGTGCCACCAGGAATTCAGGGTTTGGAAACACCATATATTTT
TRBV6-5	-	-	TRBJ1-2	CASSPDGGSAYGYTF	TGTGCCAGCAGTCCCGACGGAGGTTCGGCCTATGGCTACACCTTC
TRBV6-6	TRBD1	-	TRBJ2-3	CASSPGQGGDTQYF	TGTGCCAGCAGCCCCGGACAGGGCGGGGATACGCAGTATTTT
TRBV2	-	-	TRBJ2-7	CASSPGGRLYEQYF	TGTGCCAGCAGCCCAGGGGGGCGCCTCTACGAGCAGTACTTC
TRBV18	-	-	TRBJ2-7	CASSRDSRAYEQYF	TGTGCCAGCTCACGAGACTCGAGGGCCTACGAGCAGTACTTC
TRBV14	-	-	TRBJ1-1	CASSQYPTRNTEAFF	TGTGCCAGCAGCCAATATCCGACACGGAACACTGAAGCTTTCTTT
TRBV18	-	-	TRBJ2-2	CASSPGRDTGELFF	TGTGCCAGCTCACCGGGCAGGGACACCGGGGAGCTGTTTTTT
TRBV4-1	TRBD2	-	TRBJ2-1	CASSQDRGTSPKVYEQFF	TGCGCCAGCAGCCAAGATCGGGGGACTAGCCCCAAAGTCTATGAGCAGTTCTTC
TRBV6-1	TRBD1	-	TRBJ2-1	CASSAGQGASYNEQFF	TGTGCCAGCAGTGCGGGACAGGGGGCCTCCTACAATGAGCAGTTCTTC
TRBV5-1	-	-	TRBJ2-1	CASSLERGYNEQFF	TGCGCCAGCAGCTTGGAACGGGGGTACAATGAGCAGTTCTTC
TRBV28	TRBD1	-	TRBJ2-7	CASSPQDRDGEQYF	TGTGCCAGCAGTCCTCAGGACAGGGATGGTGAGCAGTACTTC
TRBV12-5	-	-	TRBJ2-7	CASGGQQSSYEQYF	TGTGCTAGTGGCGGACAGCAAAGCTCCTACGAGCAGTACTTC
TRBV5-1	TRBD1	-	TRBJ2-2	CASSAGQGNTGELFF	TGCGCCAGCAGCGCGGGACAGGGGAACACCGGGGAGCTGTTTTTT
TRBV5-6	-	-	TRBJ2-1	CASSDPGGRELNEQFF	TGTGCCAGCAGCGACCCGGGTGGCAGGGAACTCAATGAGCAGTTCTTC
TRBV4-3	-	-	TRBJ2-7	CASSQDIPGVYEQYF	TGCGCCAGCAGCCAAGATATCCCGGGAGTCTACGAGCAGTACTTC
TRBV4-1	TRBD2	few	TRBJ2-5	CASSLGTSSVKTQYF	TGCGCCAGCAGCCTAGGGACTAGCAGTGTGAAGACCCAGTACTTC
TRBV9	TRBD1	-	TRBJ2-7	CASGQGAREQYF	TGTGCCAGCGGACAGGGGGCGCGCGAGCAGTACTTC
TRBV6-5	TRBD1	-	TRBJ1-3	CASSLRDSLGNTIYF	TGTGCCAGCAGTCTCCGGGACAGTCTTGGAAACACCATATATTTT
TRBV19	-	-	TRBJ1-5	CASSIWQKYSNQPQHF	TGTGCCAGTAGTATTTGGCAGAAATATAGCAATCAGCCCCAGCATTTT
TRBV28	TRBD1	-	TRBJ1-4	CASSPGTAYEKLFF	TGTGCCAGCAGTCCCGGGACAGCCTATGAAAAACTGTTTTTT
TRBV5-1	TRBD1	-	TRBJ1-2	CASSLEGTGVTNYGYTF	TGCGCCAGCAGCTTGGAAGGGACAGGGGTGACAAACTATGGCTACACCTTC